Listed below are T cell receptor beta chains from one sample, sequenced in a study of tumor-infiltrating lymphocytes in localized non-small cell lung cancer. Sequenced by immunoSEQ multiplex PCR; TCRdb stores in-frame clones only, minus some. Of 16,000 or so clones listed, 73% are singletons. The source material was lung tumor tissue. Every receptor here comes from a human donor with non-small cell lung cancer. Both conserved end residues are part of each CDR3. The D gene is left open where the match is weak. Clone size, where shown, is once, few, many, or a class for clones that have expanded.

TRBD1 | 14 | TRBJ1-5 | once | TRBV28 | TGTGCCAGCGGGGACAGCCTTAGCAATCAGCCCCAGCATTTT | CASGDSLSNQPQHF
- | 13 | TRBJ2-7 | large | TRBV10-1 | TGCGCCAGCAGTTGGCGGCCTGATGGGGAGCAGTACTTC | CASSWRPDGEQYF
- | 14 | TRBJ1-5 | - | TRBV5-1 | TGCGCCAGCAGCTTGGATGGGGGGGCCCAGCCCCAGCATTTT | CASSLDGGAQPQHF
TRBD2 | 14 | TRBJ2-1 | - | TRBV7-2 | TGTGCCAGCACCGTAGCGGGAGTTCGGGATGAGCAGTTCTTC | CASTVAGVRDEQFF
- | 12 | TRBJ2-5 | - | TRBV14 | TGTGCCAGCAGCAACCTGGGAGGGACCCAGTACTTC | CASSNLGGTQYF
- | 14 | TRBJ2-4 | - | TRBV29-1 | TGCAGCGTCCTTAAGACTGCAGCCAAAAACATTCAGTACTTC | CSVLKTAAKNIQYF
- | 12 | TRBJ2-1 | - | TRBV29-1 | TGCAGCGTTGGGGGGTCCTACAATGAGCAGTTCTTC | CSVGGSYNEQFF
TRBD1 | 14 | TRBJ1-2 | - | TRBV27 | TGTGCCAGCCGACCCCGGGACAGGGGCGATGGCTACACCTTC | CASRPRDRGDGYTF
- | 14 | TRBJ2-7 | - | TRBV6-1 | TGTGCCAGCATCCCCGGGGACCCATCCTACGAGCAGTACTTC | CASIPGDPSYEQYF
- | 13 | TRBJ1-6 | medium-sized | TRBV7-6 | TGTGCCAGCAGCCTCAGTCCCGACTCACCCCTCCACTTT | CASSLSPDSPLHF
- | 12 | TRBJ2-7 | - | TRBV5-1 | TGCGCCAGCAGCCCGAATACCTACGAGCAGTACTTC | CASSPNTYEQYF
TRBD2 | 14 | TRBJ2-5 | - | TRBV7-2 | TGTGCCAGCAGCTACCGACTAGCATGGGAGACCCAGTACTTC | CASSYRLAWETQYF
TRBD1 | 15 | TRBJ1-4 | - | TRBV19 | TGTGCCAGTGCAATACCGGGACAGTCTAATGAAAAACTGTTTTTT | CASAIPGQSNEKLFF
TRBD2 | 14 | TRBJ2-7 | - | TRBV18 | TGTGCCAGCTCACCAGGGACTAGCGGTTACGAGCAGTACTTC | CASSPGTSGYEQYF
- | 13 | TRBJ2-1 | once | TRBV19 | TGTGCCAGGGTTAGGAGGGGCCAGCATGAGCAGTTCTTC | CARVRRGQHEQFF
- | 12 | TRBJ1-2 | few | TRBV7-9 | TGTGCCAGCAGCTCCTGGGCGTATGGCTACACCTTC | CASSSWAYGYTF
TRBD2 | 16 | TRBJ2-5 | - | TRBV4-1 | TGCGCCAGCACCCCCTATAGCGGGAGGGGGAGTGAGACCCAGTACTTC | CASTPYSGRGSETQYF
- | 15 | TRBJ2-5 | - | TRBV6-5 | TGTGCCAGCAGTTACAAGAAATTTACCGCGGAGACCCAGTACTTC | CASSYKKFTAETQYF
TRBD1 | 21 | TRBJ1-4 | - | TRBV9 | TGTGCCAGCAGCTTCGGGACTCCGGGACGGACAGGGCGAGCAACTAATGAAAAACTGTTTTTT | CASSFGTPGRTGRATNEKLFF
- | 13 | TRBJ2-1 | once | TRBV7-9 | TGTGCCAGCATGCGAGGTATCGTGGGTGAGCAGTTCTTC | CASMRGIVGEQFF
- | 13 | TRBJ2-2 | - | TRBV29-1 | TGCAGCGTCAACGGGATTTACACCGGGGAGCTGTTTTTT | CSVNGIYTGELFF
TRBD1 | 14 | TRBJ2-5 | - | TRBV5-1 | TGCGCCAGCAGCTACTGGACAGGGCGCGAGACCCAGTACTTC | CASSYWTGRETQYF